This T cell receptor (beta chain) was profiled in a study of blood T cell repertoires in COVID-19. V lost 6 bases, J lost 11 bases, and 12 bases stayed unmatched. Germline V CDR1 and CDR2: SGHAT, FQNNGV. The length of the CDR3 is 14 residues. The method was immunoSEQ multiplex PCR; TCRdb's version includes in-frame clones alone and lacks a portion of them. The sample lists approximately 200,000 clones; 80% to 90% were seen once. This clonotype originated in a woman between 18 and 30 years old in a cohort exposed to, infected with or recovered from COVID-19 (not recorded which). The chain combines TRBV11-2 with TRBJ2-5; 10 nucleotides align to TRBD2. Sequencing used PBMCs or T cells enriched from blood (not recorded which). The CDR3 coding sequence is TGTGCCAGCAGAGCCCTAGCGGGGGCCATGTCTCAGTACTTC. Amino acids: CASRALAGAMSQYF.